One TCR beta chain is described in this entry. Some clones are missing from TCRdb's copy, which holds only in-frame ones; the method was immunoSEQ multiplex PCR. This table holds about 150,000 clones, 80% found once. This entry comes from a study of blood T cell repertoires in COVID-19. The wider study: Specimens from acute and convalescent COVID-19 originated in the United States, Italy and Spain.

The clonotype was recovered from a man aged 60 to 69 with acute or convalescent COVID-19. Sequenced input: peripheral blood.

CDR3 sequence (DNA): TGTGCCAGCAGCTTGTCCCTACCCGGGGGGTTTCCCTATGGCTACACCTTC. As protein: CASSLSLPGGFPYGYTF. The genes are TRBV7-2 and TRBJ1-2; a possible D gene is TRBD1 (5 bases). Trimming cost V 3 bases and J 4 bases, with 21 bases left between them. Per germline, CDR1 SGHTA and CDR2 FQGNSA. This CDR3 is 17 amino acids long.